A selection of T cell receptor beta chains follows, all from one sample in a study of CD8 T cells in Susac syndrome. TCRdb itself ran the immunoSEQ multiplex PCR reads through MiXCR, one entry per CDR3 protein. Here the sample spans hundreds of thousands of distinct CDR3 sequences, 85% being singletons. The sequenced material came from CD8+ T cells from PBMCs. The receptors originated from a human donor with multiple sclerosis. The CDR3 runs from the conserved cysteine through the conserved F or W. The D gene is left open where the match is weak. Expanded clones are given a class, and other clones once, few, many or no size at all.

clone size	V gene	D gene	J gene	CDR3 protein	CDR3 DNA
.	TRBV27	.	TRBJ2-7	CASGFGDTSYEQYF	TGTGCCAGTGGGTTTGGGGACACATCCTACGAGCAGTACTTC
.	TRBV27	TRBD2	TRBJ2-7	CASSPGTSSLLEQYF	TGTGCCAGCAGTCCTGGGACTAGCAGTCTCCTCGAGCAGTACTTC
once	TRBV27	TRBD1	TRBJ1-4	CASSLFGRGPEKLFF	TGTGCCAGCAGTTTATTCGGCAGGGGGCCCGAAAAACTGTTTTTT
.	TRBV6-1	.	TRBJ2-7	CASSEIYKDFHEQYF	TGTGCCAGCAGTGAAATTTATAAGGACTTTCACGAGCAGTACTTC
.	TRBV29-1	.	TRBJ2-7	CSVLNPGRYEQYF	TGCAGCGTCCTAAACCCCGGGAGATACGAGCAGTACTTC
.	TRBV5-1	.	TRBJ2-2	CASSLDWQGTGELFF	TGCGCCAGCAGCTTGGACTGGCAGGGTACCGGGGAGCTGTTTTTT
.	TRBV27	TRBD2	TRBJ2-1	CASSLELADYNEQFF	TGTGCCAGCAGCCTTGAACTAGCGGACTACAATGAGCAGTTCTTC
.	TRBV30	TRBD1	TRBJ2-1	CAWSVPGTAKQFF	TGTGCCTGGAGTGTACCCGGGACAGCCAAGCAGTTCTTC
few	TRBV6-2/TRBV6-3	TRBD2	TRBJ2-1	CASSYSKSAGAYEQFF	TGTGCCAGCAGTTACTCGAAGTCTGCGGGAGCTTATGAGCAGTTCTTC
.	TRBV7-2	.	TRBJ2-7	CASSSRNLGPVKYGEQYF	TGTGCCAGCAGCTCACGCAACCTCGGGCCTGTGAAATATGGGGAGCAGTACTTC
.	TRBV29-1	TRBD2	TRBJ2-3	CSVEGLAGGSYDTQYF	TGCAGCGTTGAAGGATTAGCGGGAGGGTCTTATGATACGCAGTATTTT